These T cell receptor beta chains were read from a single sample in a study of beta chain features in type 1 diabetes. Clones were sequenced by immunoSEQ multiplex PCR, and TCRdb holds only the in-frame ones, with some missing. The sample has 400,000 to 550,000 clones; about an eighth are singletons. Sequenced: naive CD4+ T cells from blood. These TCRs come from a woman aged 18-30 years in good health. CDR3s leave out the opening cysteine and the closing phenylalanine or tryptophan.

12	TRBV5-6	ASSSDKGGQPQH
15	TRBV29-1	SVVGSGRAATLDTQY
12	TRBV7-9	ASSLARQGSGYT
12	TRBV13	ASSLAVSYNEQF
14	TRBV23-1	ASSLVAGDNTGELF
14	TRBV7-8	ASSLLRGGSREKLF
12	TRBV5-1	ASSLNGQGDTQY
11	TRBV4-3	ASSRQAADTQY
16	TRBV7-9	ASSLPRQGGSGANVLT
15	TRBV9	ASSVGAQGANTGELF
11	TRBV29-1	SVGRGRGTEAF
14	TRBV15	ATSRRDALGGETQY
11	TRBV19	ASSIRGTVEQY
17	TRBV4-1	ASRSLGQKTGSGANVLT
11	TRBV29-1	SGERGRGTEAF
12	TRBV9	ASSVSGAGNTIY
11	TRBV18	ASSPPSGETQY
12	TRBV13	ASSLMSHNQPQH
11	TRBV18	ASSQGLRDTQY
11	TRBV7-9	ASSLAGPYEQY
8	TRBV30	AWSVRQQY
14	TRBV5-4	ASSFGTDRDNSPLH
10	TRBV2	ASNGHTDTQY
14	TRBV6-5	ASSYIGTLKRETQY
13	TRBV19	ASSMGLAMVHEQF
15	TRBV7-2	ASSLAGTSGISYEQY
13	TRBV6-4	ASSRGGTPADTQY
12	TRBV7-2	ASSPGQGLETQY
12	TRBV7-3	ASSFSAVSYEQY
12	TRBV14	ASSQAQGDYGYT
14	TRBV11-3	ASSIGRDGESDTQY
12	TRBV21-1	ASSKGDRYNEQF
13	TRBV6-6	ASSYAQGGANVLT
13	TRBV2	ASSGERLLNYGYT
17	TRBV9	ASSAEGTSGSKPYNEQF
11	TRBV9	ASSATGVHEQY
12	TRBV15	ATSRDFSYNEQF
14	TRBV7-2	ASPPTSGTTYGTQY
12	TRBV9	ASSAGTSLYEQY
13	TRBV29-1	SVDGSRGQLYGYT
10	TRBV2	ARRGKAGELF
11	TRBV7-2	ASSFDYYNEQF
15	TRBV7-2	ASSSGPAGGRTGELF
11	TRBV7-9	ASSLTGSNEQF
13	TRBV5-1	ASSPGAGVSETQY
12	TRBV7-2	ASSPQLHTGELF
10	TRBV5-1	ASSLASQVLF
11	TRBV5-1	ASSLQTRDEQF
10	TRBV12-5	ASGLRGTEAF
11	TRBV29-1	SVNRGGNTEAF
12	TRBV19	ASSTSRRYTEAF
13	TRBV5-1	ASSFGGGLADTQY
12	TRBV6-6	ASTTSWEGETQY
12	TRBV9	ASSVGRGDYGYT
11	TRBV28	ASSSGLNYGYT
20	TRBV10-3	AISESLTRDLGLLLTNEKLF
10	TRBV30	AWGRGNQPQH
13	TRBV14	ASSQDGRAYNEQF
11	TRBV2	ASSVLTYNEQF